What follows describes a single T cell receptor (beta chain). What antigen it recognizes has not been identified. The record has no base qualities; no much larger clone is one base away. The sample's time point label, decoded: pretreatment peripheral blood. The cohort comprised nearly 30 patients with locally advanced or metastatic urothelial carcinoma treated at Memorial Sloan Kettering on a trial protocol. Peripheral blood mononuclear cells were collected pretreatment and during treatment, with between 1 and 8 total time points per patient. The Qiagen DNeasy Blood extraction kit was used to purify genomic DNA from total PBMCs and tumor samples. PBMCs were collected pretreatment and during treatment and were isolated and stored as previously described. Synthetic TCR analog templates were spiked into each PCR to estimate absolute template abundance from read counts. Using the immunoSEQ assay, TCRbeta CDR3 regions were amplified from genomic DNA with bias-controlled V and J gene primers. Rearranged TCRbeta segments were sequenced at approximately 20X coverage. Per the authors' processing: Sequencing errors were corrected by clustering and CDR3s were annotated against IMGT to assign V, D and J genes. Only productive TCRbeta rearrangements were used in downstream analyses, excluding out-of-frame or stop-codon sequences. Clonality was calculated as one minus the Shannon entropy normalized by the log of the number of unique productive sequences. Clones differing between time points or between blood and tumor were identified using Fisher's exact test with Benjamini-Hochberg correction, with an adjusted p below 0.01 applied as the threshold. The source is immuneACCESS, and TCRdb retained only in-frame sequences with V and J called. Part of the clones is not carried over; for the studies checked, unresolved V genes explain less than half of this, and the remainder is unexplained. V and J calls and clone size follow that table, whereas D and trimming were derived from the DNA. Counted in this sample were about 95,000 clones; roughly 87% of them appeared once. The ten largest clones take up roughly 2% of the sample.

This sample was taken from a study of PD-L1 blockade in urothelial cancer (dated by TCRdb to the late 2010s). Concerning the study at large: Every patient began therapy in the mid-2010s and was given atezolizumab 1,200 mg intravenously every 3 weeks. About 90% of the roughly 29 patients were males with bladder-origin urothelial cancer, and about 60% of the roughly 29 reported a prior smoking history. An ECOG performance status of 0 or 1 was recorded for the patients, and 0 to 3 prior chemotherapy regimens had been received by the patients. Blood samples were analyzed at two time points: 3 weeks after treatment start (second dose) and 6 weeks after treatment start. A median of about 150,000 T cells and 80,000 to 100,000 unique TCRs was obtained from blood samples, and a median clonality of 0.080 was observed. The study was an exploratory multi-omic analysis of somatic, immune and clinical correlates of response to PD-L1 blockade with atezolizumab in urothelial cancer. TCR sequencing covered pretreatment tumor samples and matched, serially collected peripheral blood taken before and after atezolizumab treatment. Durable clinical benefit was defined as a progression-free survival longer than 6 months, and TCR features were additionally tested against progression-free survival and overall survival. Whole exome sequencing and RNA sequencing of pretreatment tumors were performed alongside TCR sequencing in the same patients. Nine patients achieved durable clinical benefit and approximately 20 did not. Twenty-nine patients had pretreatment blood TCR-seq, some 25 had at least one posttreatment blood collection, and some 25 had tumor TCR-seq. What the authors observed across the whole study: Improved progression-free and overall survival was found to be associated with pretreatment peripheral blood TCR clonality below the median. Because of the small sample size (n ≈ 27) and the many exploratory analyses performed, the results are intended to be regarded as hypothesis-generating. At 3 weeks after the start of treatment, tumor-associated TCR clones in peripheral blood had expanded more in patients with durable benefit (n of about 20, p = 0.022).

The CDR3 goes from the cysteine to the phenylalanine over 14 residues. Only CDR3 DNA is held: 42 bases, read in frame from base 1. CDR1 and CDR2 are read off the germline V gene as MGHRA and YSYEKL. At the junction V is shortened by 5 bases and J by 3 bases; bases outside the gene matches: 4. The origin of this receptor is a man aged 55 to 69 with urothelial cancer. The V gene is TRBV4-1 and the J gene is TRBJ2-7, and 10 bases in between align with TRBD2. Material: PBMCs, obtained around atezolizumab (anti-PD-L1) treatment. The bases read TGCGCCAGCAGCTCAGCGGGGGGGATCTACGAGCAGTACTTC. It specifies CASSSAGGIYEQYF.